The rows below give T cell receptor beta chains drawn from one sample of a study of response to subunit inactivated influenza vaccine. TCRdb re-analysed the RT-PCR reads in MiXCR, keeping a single row per CDR3 protein. This sample yields some 550,000 distinct CDR3 sequences, of which under 30% are seen a single time; approximately 2.9% belongs to the top ten. This sample was shared with a second study, whose subject was T cells expressing NK-cell markers.

Specimen: CD4+ T cells sorted from PBMCs, collected about 13 days after vaccination. The receptor source for this set is a man aged 50-60 years who received an inactivated influenza vaccine. Each CDR3 is given with its conserved first and last residue. A D gene is named only where the DNA matches it firmly. Size is omitted from some rows. Given values are once, few, many or a class for expanded clones.

TRBV7-2,few,-,TRBJ1-2,TGTGCCAGCAGCTTAGTTCGGGGAGACGCTCGGGGCTACACCTTC,CASSLVRGDARGYTF
TRBV10-2,-,-,TRBJ2-7,TGCGCCAGCAGTACCCCCAGCATGGCCTCCTACGAGCAGTACTTC,CASSTPSMASYEQYF
TRBV9,few,-,TRBJ2-3,TGTGCCAGCAGCGGAGGACTAACCCGCCTAAAGGAAGATACGCAGTATTTT,CASSGGLTRLKEDTQYF
TRBV28,-,TRBD2,TRBJ2-3,TGTGCCAGCAGTGCCGATAGCGGGAGAAGCACAGATACGCAGTATTTT,CASSADSGRSTDTQYF
TRBV7-2,-,-,TRBJ2-5,TGTGCCAGCAGCTTAGTGCTGGGGGACCAAGAGACCCAGTACTTC,CASSLVLGDQETQYF
TRBV5-1,-,-,TRBJ2-7,TGCGCCAGCAGCCCCTCAACCCCCTACGAGCAGTACTTC,CASSPSTPYEQYF
TRBV7-8,-,TRBD2,TRBJ2-1,TGTGCCAGCAGCGCCGGGACTAGCGGGATCTATGAGCAGTTCTTC,CASSAGTSGIYEQFF
TRBV2,-,TRBD2,TRBJ2-1,TGTGCCAGCAGTGAGGGGGGGAGGAGTGGGAATGAGCAGTTCTTC,CASSEGGRSGNEQFF
TRBV5-1,few,-,TRBJ2-3,TGCGCCAGCAGCTACAGCCCCCTGGGCACAGATACGCAGTATTTT,CASSYSPLGTDTQYF
TRBV29-1,few,TRBD2,TRBJ2-5,TGCAGCGCCAAGCAGCGGGGGGCTCAAGAGACCCAGTACTTC,CSAKQRGAQETQYF
TRBV12-3/TRBV12-4,-,-,TRBJ1-6,TGTGCCAGCAGTTTAAGGACATCTAATTCACCCCTCCACTTT,CASSLRTSNSPLHF
TRBV20-1,few,-,TRBJ1-1,TGCAGTGCTCAGACTACAGGGAACACTGAAGCTTTCTTT,CSAQTTGNTEAFF
TRBV7-9,-,-,TRBJ2-3,TGTGCCAGCAGGCGACCGGGGGAAACTAGCACAGATACGCAGTATTTT,CASRRPGETSTDTQYF
TRBV5-1,few,-,TRBJ1-2,TGCGCCAGCAGCTTGCTCCAGCTCGGGTATGGCTACACCTTC,CASSLLQLGYGYTF
TRBV29-1,many,-,TRBJ1-1,TGCAGCGTTGGCGCGGGGGGTTTGAACACTGAAGCTTTCTTT,CSVGAGGLNTEAFF
TRBV28,few,TRBD2,TRBJ2-6,TGTGCCAGCAGTTGGGAGGGCAGGGCCAGCTCTGGGGCCAACGTCCTGACTTTC,CASSWEGRASSGANVLTF
TRBV28,many,-,TRBJ2-1,TGTGCCAGCCCGGGGGTTCCCCCCTACAATGAGCAGTTCTTC,CASPGVPPYNEQFF
TRBV27,few,-,TRBJ1-4,TGTGCCAGCAGTTTACTAGGGGGGGAAAAACTGTTTTTT,CASSLLGGEKLFF
TRBV20-1,-,-,TRBJ2-7,TGCAGTGCTAGAGACTTCGGTGGCGAGCAGTACTTC,CSARDFGGEQYF
TRBV6-2/TRBV6-3,once,TRBD2,TRBJ2-7,TGTGCCAGCAGTTTCACTAGCGGGAGGGCCGGTCGATACGAGCAGTACTTC,CASSFTSGRAGRYEQYF
TRBV28,-,TRBD2,TRBJ2-1,TGTGCCAGCAGTACGGCTAGCGGGGGTTCTTACAATGAGCAGTTCTTC,CASSTASGGSYNEQFF
TRBV28,few,-,TRBJ2-7,TGTGCCAGCAGTTTATGGTTAGGACCCGGTAACTACGAGCAGTACTTC,CASSLWLGPGNYEQYF
TRBV28,-,TRBD2,TRBJ2-3,TGTGCCAGTTTCGGCGGAGCGGGAGTAACAGATACGCAGTATTTT,CASFGGAGVTDTQYF
TRBV6-2/TRBV6-3,-,-,TRBJ2-5,TGTGCCAGCACTTCAGGCTGGGAGTCAGAGACCCAGTACTTC,CASTSGWESETQYF
TRBV7-9,few,-,TRBJ2-2,TGTGCCAGCAGCCGCGTTCGTCGGGGCGCCGGGGAGCTGTTTTTT,CASSRVRRGAGELFF
TRBV6-5,few,-,TRBJ1-2,TGTGCCAGCAGTTACTCGAGCAGGGGCCGGGTTAACTATGGCTACACCTTC,CASSYSSRGRVNYGYTF
TRBV7-2,-,-,TRBJ2-7,TGTGCCAGCAGCCCCTCCGGACAGCCTTACTCCTACGAGCAGTACTTC,CASSPSGQPYSYEQYF
TRBV5-1,few,TRBD1,TRBJ1-2,TGCGCCAGCAGCTGGGGACAGCAAGACTATGGCTACACCTTC,CASSWGQQDYGYTF
TRBV4-1,-,TRBD1,TRBJ2-1,TGCGCCAGCAGCCACCTAAGAGGGACAGGGGGATATGAGCAGTTCTTC,CASSHLRGTGGYEQFF
TRBV5-1,-,-,TRBJ2-5,TGCGCCAGCAGCTTGGAGGCCAGGACGGGGGAGACCCAGTACTTC,CASSLEARTGETQYF
TRBV5-4,-,-,TRBJ2-5,TGTGCCAGCAGCTTGGGACAGAGCGAGACCCAGTACTTC,CASSLGQSETQYF
TRBV7-2,-,-,TRBJ2-7,TGTGCCAGCAGCTTAGCAGGGACAGGACTAGGCGAGCAGTACTTC,CASSLAGTGLGEQYF
TRBV5-1,-,-,TRBJ2-1,TGCGCCAGCAGCTATGGGGGATCTAGGGTTTCCCCAGAGTTCTTC,CASSYGGSRVSPEFF
TRBV5-1,few,-,TRBJ1-2,TGCGCCAGCACGGACCAGGGTAACCCGTATGGCTACACCTTC,CASTDQGNPYGYTF
TRBV4-3,-,-,TRBJ2-7,TGCGCCAGCAGCCTGTCCGGGACGGACCTGGGCGAGTTGGACTACGAGCAGTACTTC,CASSLSGTDLGELDYEQYF
TRBV29-1,few,-,TRBJ2-3,TGCAGCGTTGGCGAGCGGTACACAGATACGCAGTATTTT,CSVGERYTDTQYF